What follows are 22 T cell receptor beta chains derived from one specimen sequenced in a study of blood T cells in healthy people across ages. Alongside a J-beta primer mix, a sample-barcoded 5' primer served in a second PCR lasting roughly 6 to 11 cycles. TCRdb re-called the 5' RACE reads through MiXCR, storing one row per CDR3 protein. Altogether around 780,000 distinct CDR3 sequences are present, roughly 50% being singletons, with the ten largest covering roughly 24%. The specimen sequenced was blood. The source is a man aged 35-49 years in good health.

This sequence joins TRBV12-3 or TRBV12-4 and TRBJ2-1; perhaps TRBD1 as D (5 bases). This CDR3 has 14 amino acids. Trimming left V 7 bases short and J 4 bases short, with 14 bases between. CDR3 sequence (DNA): TGTGCCAGCACCTCGGGCCAGGGTTACAATGAGCAGTTCTTC. Protein product: CASTSGQGYNEQFF.

This rearrangement joins TRBV9 to TRBJ2-3; 12 bases are a match to TRBD2. V lost 4 bases and J lost 5; bases outside the gene matches: 8. Germline V gene lookup returns CDR1 SGDLS and CDR2 YYNGEE. This CDR3 contains 16 residues. Here the CDR3 DNA reads TGTGCCAGCAGCAGCTCTAGCGGGGGGGCCCTAGATACGCAGTATTTT. It is translated as CASSSSSGGALDTQYF.

This chain uses TRBV20-1 with TRBJ2-1, with D uncertain. There are 14 residues in the CDR3. V shed 0 bases and J shed 3 bases, with 9 bases lying between them. Germline V gene sequence: CDR1 DFQATT, CDR2 SNEGSKA (reference sequence). The CDR3 loop reads CSARDQVLYNEQFF. The CDR3 DNA reads as TGCAGTGCTAGAGATCAAGTACTCTACAATGAGCAGTTCTTC.

This clonotype appeared a single time. The gene calls are TRBV7-2 and TRBJ2-1; possible D gene TRBD2, 6 bases. The V gene lost 5 bases and the J gene lost 5 bases, with 10 bases spanning the gap. The CDR3 contains 13 residues. The germline V gene encodes CDR1 SGHTA and CDR2 FQGNSA. CDR3 sequence reads: CASSSGWNNEQFF. The CDR3 nucleotides read TGTGCCAGCAGCAGCGGGTGGAACAATGAGCAGTTCTTC.

The chain combines TRBV20-1 with TRBJ2-3; 11 bases line up with TRBD2. Trimming cost V 3 bases and J 4 bases; bases outside gene matches: 12. Germline V gene sequence: CDR1 DFQATT, CDR2 SNEGSKA (reference sequence). CDR3 length equals 17 residues. CDR3 DNA: TGCAGTGCTAGGACACTAGCGGGGGCCCGGATCGCAGATACGCAGTATTTT. Protein product: CSARTLAGARIADTQYF.

The rearrangement joins TRBV28 to TRBJ2-7; tentative D call: TRBD1 (5 bases). V was cut by 4 bases and J by 3 bases, with 19 bases left in between. Germline loops: CDR1 MDHEN, CDR2 SYDVKM. The CDR3 length is 16 residues. DNA of the CDR3: TGTGCCAGCAGTTACATAATATGGGGCAGGGACTACGAGCAGTACTTC. It encodes CASSYIIWGRDYEQYF.

This clonotype was found once. The chain combines TRBV7-9 with TRBJ1-6; possible D gene TRBD1, 5 bases. Trimming removed 0 bases at V and 2 bases at J, with 8 bases between. This CDR3 is 16 amino acids long. Germline-derived CDR1 and CDR2 are SEHNR and FQNEAQ (reference sequence). CDR3 DNA sequence: TGTGCCAGCAGCTTAGCAGGGACCCCCTATAATTCACCCCTCCACTTT. Its translation is CASSLAGTPYNSPLHF.

This clonotype was observed a few times. This sequence joins TRBV6-5 and TRBJ2-7, with no clear D. From germline, CDR1 is MNHEY and CDR2 SVGAGI. V lost 6 bases and J lost 5, with 11 bases in between. There are 12 residues in the CDR3. The CDR3 loop reads CASRNAWNEQYF. The CDR3 DNA reads as TGTGCCAGCAGAAATGCCTGGAACGAGCAGTACTTC.

This chain joins TRBV27 and TRBJ1-1; D perhaps matches TRBD1 (5 bases). V was trimmed by 7 bases and J by 7 bases, leaving 13 bases between them. This CDR3 is built from 12 residues. CDR1 is MNHEY and CDR2 is SMNVEV in the germline V gene (reference sequence). The CDR3 spells CASIQGTGEAFF. The DNA of the CDR3 is TGTGCCAGCATCCAGGGTACTGGTGAAGCTTTCTTT.

The chain recombines TRBV25-1 with TRBJ2-5; D is unresolved. The V gene's germline CDR1 is MGHDK and CDR2 SYGVNS. V shed 2 bases and J shed 2 bases, with 12 bases lying between them. The CDR3 consists of 15 residues. The CDR3 loop reads CASSEAEIFQETQYF. The CDR3 region has the DNA TGTGCCAGCAGTGAAGCGGAGATTTTTCAAGAGACCCAGTACTTC.

The chain links TRBV27 to TRBJ2-3; no clear D. V was clipped by 5 bases and J by 0 bases, with 12 bases between them. Per the germline V gene, CDR1 is MNHEY and CDR2 is SMNVEV (reference sequence). The CDR3 sequence is 15 residues long. The CDR3 loop is CASSPRTASTDTQYF. The DNA of the CDR3 is TGTGCCAGCAGTCCACGGACGGCTAGCACAGATACGCAGTATTTT.

This chain uses TRBV27 with TRBJ1-5, with D unresolved. The CDR3 spans 12 residues. Germline values: CDR1 MNHEY, CDR2 SMNVEV (reference sequence). The germline V and J ends were trimmed by 6 bases and 6 bases, with 9 bases remaining between them. As DNA, the CDR3 is TGTGCCAGCAGGGTTTTAGGTCAGCCCCAGCATTTT. This codes for CASRVLGQPQHF.

The V and J genes are TRBV3-1 and TRBJ2-3; 7 bases are a match to TRBD2. This CDR3 spans 14 amino acids. Trimming at V came to 1 base and at J to 8 bases, leaving 6 bases not matched to a gene. Germline V gives CDR1 LGHDT, CDR2 YNNKEL (reference sequence). The DNA of the CDR3 is TGTGCCAGCAGCCAAGTTGCGGGAGCGGCTACGCAGTATTTT. Its translation: CASSQVAGAATQYF.

This CDR3 is CAYQGVQETQYF. The CDR3 bases are TGTGCCTACCAAGGGGTACAAGAGACCCAGTACTTC. V and J are TRBV30 and TRBJ2-5; possible D gene TRBD1, 5 bases. Germline V CDR1 and CDR2: GTSNPN, SVGIG (reference sequence). The CDR3 is made up of 12 amino acids. Trimming stripped 7 bases from V and 2 bases from J, with 11 bases between.

For this clonotype: Given a much more abundant clone one base away, this may be a read error. The rearrangement joins TRBV5-1 to TRBJ2-5; D is unclear. Trimming removed 4 bases from V and 3 bases from J, with 7 bases in between. Germline assignment: CDR1 SGHRS and CDR2 YFSETQ. The CDR3 consists of 12 residues. CDR3 in DNA: TGCGCCAGCAGCGCCTCAAAAGAGACCCAGTACTTC. This encodes CASSASKETQYF.

This clonotype is a singleton in its sample. V and J are TRBV20-1 and TRBJ1-5; 7 bases are a match to TRBD1. V gave up 0 bases and J gave up 5 bases; unmatched junction bases: 7. The V gene's germline CDR1 is DFQATT and CDR2 SNEGSKA (reference sequence). The CDR3 spans 15 residues. The CDR3 DNA reads TGCAGTGCTAGAGACCCGGGACAGCCCTATCAGCCCCAGCATTTT. This translates into CSARDPGQPYQPQHF.

V and J are TRBV25-1 and TRBJ1-4, with 9 nucleotides matching TRBD1. The V segment lost 0 bases and the J segment 7 bases; nucleotides outside the gene matches: 6. The CDR3 is 16 amino acids. Germline CDR1 MGHDK, CDR2 SYGVNS. The CDR3, as DNA: TGTGCCAGCAGTGAATATACCGGGACAGGGAGTGAAAAACTGTTTTTT. Translation: CASSEYTGTGSEKLFF.

This clonotype is a singleton in its sample. The J gene is TRBJ1-4, the V gene TRBV6-2 or TRBV6-3, with a weak D call TRBD1 (6 bases). Germline V gene data show CDR1 as MNHEY and CDR2 as SVGEGT. Between the trimmed V and J ends, which lost 6 bases and 14 bases, there was a span of 22 bases. The CDR3 is 14 amino acids. Here the CDR3 reads CASSQDRTRRGLFF. In nucleotides, the CDR3 is TGTGCCAGCAGCCAAGACAGGACACGGAGAGGGCTGTTTTTT.

Only one count was recorded for this clonotype. The chain employs TRBV7-2 and TRBJ1-2; perhaps TRBD1 as D (5 bases). V was cut by 5 bases and J by 8 bases, with 21 bases left in between. The CDR3 is 15 residues long. Germline loops: CDR1 SGHTA, CDR2 FQGNSA. The CDR3 sequence: CASSRDVQAKEGYTF. The CDR3 coding sequence is TGTGCCAGCAGCCGGGACGTCCAGGCCAAGGAAGGCTACACCTTC.

In DNA, the CDR3 is TGCAGTGCTAACGGACCCCCAGGAGAAAGTCAGCCCCAGCATTTT. Residues: CSANGPPGESQPQHF. The chain joins TRBV20-1 to TRBJ1-5; D unclear. CDR1 is DFQATT and CDR2 is SNEGSKA in the germline V gene (reference sequence). V was shortened by 4 bases and J by 6 bases, with 19 bases between the two germline ends. The CDR3 spans 15 residues.

The V gene is TRBV4-1, the J gene TRBJ2-3, with D hard to call. V lost 2 bases to trimming and J lost 0 bases, with 12 bases between them. The CDR3 totals 16 residues. Per the germline V gene, CDR1 is MGHRA and CDR2 is YSYEKL. CDR3: CASSQPGIDSTDTQYF. Here the CDR3 DNA reads TGCGCCAGCAGCCAACCCGGCATAGATAGCACAGATACGCAGTATTTT.

This chain links TRBV7-2 with TRBJ2-1, with 7 bases matching TRBD1. CDR1 is SGHTA, CDR2 FQGNSA, per germline. The J segment lost 8 bases and the V segment lost 8 bases, leaving 12 bases of the junction unmatched. The CDR3 length is 14 residues. CDR3 amino acids: CASGSQVGGDEQFF. The DNA of the CDR3 is TGTGCCAGCGGCTCCCAGGTAGGGGGCGATGAGCAGTTCTTC.